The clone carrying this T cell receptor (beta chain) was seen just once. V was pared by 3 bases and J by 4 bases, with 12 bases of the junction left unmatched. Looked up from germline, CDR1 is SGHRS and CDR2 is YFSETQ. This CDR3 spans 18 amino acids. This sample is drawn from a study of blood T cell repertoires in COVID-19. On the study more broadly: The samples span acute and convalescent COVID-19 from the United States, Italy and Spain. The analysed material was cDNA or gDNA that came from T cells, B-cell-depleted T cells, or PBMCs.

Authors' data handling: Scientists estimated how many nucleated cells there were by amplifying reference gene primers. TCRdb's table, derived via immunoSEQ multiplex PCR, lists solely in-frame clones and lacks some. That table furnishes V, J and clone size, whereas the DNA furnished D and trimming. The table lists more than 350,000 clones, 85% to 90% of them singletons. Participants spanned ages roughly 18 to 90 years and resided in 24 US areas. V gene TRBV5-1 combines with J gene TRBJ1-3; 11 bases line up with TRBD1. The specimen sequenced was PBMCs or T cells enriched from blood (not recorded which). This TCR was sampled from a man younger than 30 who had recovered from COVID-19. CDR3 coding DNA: TGCGCCAGCAGCTATTACCCCGGGACAGGGGGATCAGGAAACACCATATATTTT. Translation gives CASSYYPGTGGSGNTIYF.